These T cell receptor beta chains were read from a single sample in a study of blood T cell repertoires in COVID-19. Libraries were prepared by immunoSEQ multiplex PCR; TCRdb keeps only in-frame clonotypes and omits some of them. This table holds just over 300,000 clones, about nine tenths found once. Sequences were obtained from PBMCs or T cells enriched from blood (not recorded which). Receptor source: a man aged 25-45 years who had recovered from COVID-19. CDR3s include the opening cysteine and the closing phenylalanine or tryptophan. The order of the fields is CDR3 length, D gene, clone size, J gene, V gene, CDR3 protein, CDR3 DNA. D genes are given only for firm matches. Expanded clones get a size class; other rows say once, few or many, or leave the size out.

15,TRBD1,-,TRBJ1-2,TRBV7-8,CASSLHTPGQSGYTF,TGTGCCAGCAGCTTACATACGCCGGGACAGTCAGGCTACACCTTC
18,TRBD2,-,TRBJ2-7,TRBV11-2,CASSLPLEGGSTIYEQYF,TGTGCCAGCAGCTTGCCCCTAGAGGGCGGGAGTACCATCTACGAGCAGTACTTC
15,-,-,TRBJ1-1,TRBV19,CASSWDGRTNTEAFF,TGTGCCAGTAGTTGGGACGGGAGAACGAACACTGAAGCTTTCTTT
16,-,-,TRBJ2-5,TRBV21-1,CASSKYCPRIGETQYF,TGTGCCAGCAGCAAATATTGTCCCAGGATTGGAGAGACCCAGTACTTC
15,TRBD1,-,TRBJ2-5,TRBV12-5,CASGLGTGGSETQYF,TGTGCTAGTGGTTTGGGGACAGGGGGGTCGGAGACCCAGTACTTC
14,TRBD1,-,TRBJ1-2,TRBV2,CASNEDRANYGYTF,TGTGCCAGCAATGAGGACAGGGCTAACTATGGCTACACCTTC
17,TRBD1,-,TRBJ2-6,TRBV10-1,CASSEGTGISGANVLTF,TGCGCCAGCAGTGAGGGGACAGGGATCTCTGGGGCCAACGTCCTGACTTTC
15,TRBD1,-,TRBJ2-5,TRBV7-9,CASSLFGQGQETQYF,TGTGCCAGCAGCTTATTCGGACAGGGACAAGAGACCCAGTACTTC
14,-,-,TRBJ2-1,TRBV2,CASSRSLQGNEQFF,TGTGCCAGCAGTCGCAGCTTACAGGGCAATGAGCAGTTCTTC
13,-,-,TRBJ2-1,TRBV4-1,CASSLPTRNEQFF,TGCGCCAGCAGCCTCCCGACTCGGAATGAGCAGTTCTTC
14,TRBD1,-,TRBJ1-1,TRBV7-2,CASSLVQGAAEAFF,TGTGCCAGCAGCTTAGTACAGGGGGCCGCTGAAGCTTTCTTT
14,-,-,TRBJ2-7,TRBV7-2,CASSLPGKSYEQYF,TGTGCCAGCAGTCTTCCGGGGAAATCCTACGAGCAGTACTTC
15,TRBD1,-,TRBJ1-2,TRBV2,CASSPVGGQGYGYTF,TGTGCCAGCAGCCCCGTTGGTGGACAGGGTTATGGCTACACCTTC
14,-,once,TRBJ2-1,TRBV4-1,CAASSILSTGEQFF,TGCGCCGCAAGTTCAATCCTCTCTACGGGTGAGCAGTTCTTC
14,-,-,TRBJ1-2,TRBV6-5,CASSYNRRNYGYTF,TGTGCCAGCAGTTATAACAGGCGAAACTATGGCTACACCTTC
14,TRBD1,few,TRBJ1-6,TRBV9,CASSPMTGNSPLHF,TGTGCCAGCAGCCCGATGACAGGGAATTCACCCCTCCACTTT
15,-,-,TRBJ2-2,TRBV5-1,CASSQGHTNTGELFF,TGCGCCAGCAGCCAGGGACATACGAACACCGGGGAGCTGTTTTTT
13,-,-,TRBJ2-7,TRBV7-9,CASSRGRPYEQYF,TGTGCCAGCAGCCGAGGGAGGCCTTACGAGCAGTACTTC
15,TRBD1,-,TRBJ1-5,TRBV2,CASRVGQGYNQPQHF,TGTGCCAGCAGGGTGGGACAGGGCTACAATCAGCCCCAGCATTTT
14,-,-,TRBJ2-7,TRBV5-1,CASSPRANSYEQYF,TGCGCCAGCAGCCCCCGAGCCAACTCCTACGAGCAGTACTTC
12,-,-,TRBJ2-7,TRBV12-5,CASGLDTVEQYF,TGTGCTAGTGGTTTGGATACAGTCGAGCAGTACTTC
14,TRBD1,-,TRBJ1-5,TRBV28,CASTQGAHNQPQHF,TGTGCCAGCACCCAGGGGGCACACAATCAGCCCCAGCATTTT
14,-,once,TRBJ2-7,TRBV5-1,CASRGGGSSYEQYF,TGCGCCAGCCGAGGGGGTGGGTCCTCCTACGAGCAGTACTTC
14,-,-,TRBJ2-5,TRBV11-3,CASSPDRQQETQYF,TGTGCCAGCAGCCCGGACAGACAGCAAGAGACCCAGTACTTC
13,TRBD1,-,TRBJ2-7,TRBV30,CAWSAGQGYEQYF,TGTGCCTGGAGTGCGGGACAGGGCTACGAGCAGTACTTC
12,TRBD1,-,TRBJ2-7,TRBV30,CAWSRQGYEQYF,TGTGCCTGGAGTAGACAGGGCTACGAGCAGTACTTC
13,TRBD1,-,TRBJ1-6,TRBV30,CAFQGGRNSPLHF,TGTGCCTTTCAGGGGGGCCGAAATTCACCCCTCCACTTT
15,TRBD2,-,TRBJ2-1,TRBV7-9,CASSPTSVAYNEQFF,TGTGCCAGCAGCCCCACTAGCGTCGCCTACAATGAGCAGTTCTTC
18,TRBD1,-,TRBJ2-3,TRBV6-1,CASSEPGGYLTSTDTQYF,TGTGCCAGCAGTGAACCAGGGGGCTACCTCACTAGCACAGATACGCAGTATTTT
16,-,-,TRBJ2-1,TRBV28,CASSLVGSRTNNEQFF,TGTGCCAGCAGTTTAGTGGGGAGCCGGACCAACAATGAGCAGTTCTTC
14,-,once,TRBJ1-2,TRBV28,CASSPLAGPRGYTF,TGTGCCAGCAGTCCCCTAGCCGGGCCTAGGGGCTACACCTTC
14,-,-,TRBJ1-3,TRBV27,CASRNSGSGNTIYF,TGTGCCAGCAGGAACTCTGGCTCTGGAAACACCATATATTTT
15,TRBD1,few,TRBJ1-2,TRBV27,CASSRGGATGNGYTF,TGTGCCAGCAGCCGAGGGGGCGCGACCGGAAATGGCTACACCTTC
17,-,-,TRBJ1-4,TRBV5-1,CASSPRGWGPTNEKLFF,TGCGCCAGCAGCCCCAGGGGTTGGGGACCAACTAATGAAAAACTGTTTTTT
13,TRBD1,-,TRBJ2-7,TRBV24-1,CATSDSDRDEQYF,TGTGCCACCAGTGACTCTGACAGGGACGAGCAGTACTTC
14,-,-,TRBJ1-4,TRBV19,CATQYGRGNEKLFF,TGTGCCACCCAATACGGACGGGGTAATGAAAAACTGTTTTTT
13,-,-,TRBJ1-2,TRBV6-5,CASSPRDTYGYTF,TGTGCCAGCAGCCCCCGGGACACCTATGGCTACACCTTC
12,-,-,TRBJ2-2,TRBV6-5,CASSPNTGELFF,TGTGCCAGCAGCCCAAACACCGGGGAGCTGTTTTTT
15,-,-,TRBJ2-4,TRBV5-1,CASSLRQAVGSIQYF,TGCGCCAGCAGCCTACGACAGGCGGTAGGGAGCATTCAGTACTTC
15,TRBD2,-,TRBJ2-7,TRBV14,CASSPLTSGSTEQYF,TGTGCCAGCAGCCCGCTGACTAGCGGGAGTACCGAGCAGTACTTC
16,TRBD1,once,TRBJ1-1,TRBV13,CASSLEQGFDYTEAFF,TGTGCCAGCAGCTTAGAACAGGGGTTCGATTACACTGAAGCTTTCTTT
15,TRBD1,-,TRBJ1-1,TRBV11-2,CASSPWTGIDTEAFF,TGTGCCAGCAGCCCATGGACAGGGATAGACACTGAAGCTTTCTTT
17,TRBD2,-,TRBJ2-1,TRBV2,CASSDRTSGRAGNEQFF,TGTGCCAGCAGTGACCGGACTAGCGGGAGGGCGGGTAATGAGCAGTTCTTC